This T cell receptor beta chain was documented in a study of T-cell reconstitution after alpha-beta-depleted transplantation in children. Study results and limitations: Fresh T-cell production supplied most of the T-cell counts and diversity seen one year after transplant. In some patients, recipient T cells and intrathymic progenitors surviving conditioning explained high day-60 diversity. There were reportedly several hundred expanded graft clones from which alpha-beta T cells came about two months after transplant.

A TCRbeta library incorporating unique molecular identifiers was prepared. One entry per CDR3 protein, called by TCRdb with MiXCR from the PCR reads. The repertoire holds some 300,000 distinct CDR3 sequences, roughly 7.8% seen once, with about 8.2% in the top ten. V was clipped by 0 bases and J by 16 bases, with 10 bases between them. The CDR3 loop spans 11 amino acids. Per the germline V gene, CDR1 is LNHNV and CDR2 is YYDKDF (reference sequence). This clonotype was seen at least ten times. Antigen unknown. The sample in question was peripheral blood, obtained 360 days after TCRalphabeta/CD19-depleted stem cell transplant. The gene calls are TRBV15 and TRBJ2-4; D not certain. The clonotype originates from a female patient aged 2-9 years who had a stem cell transplant for Fanconi anemia, so the T cells may come from the graft donor. The CDR3 loop is CATSRDYRKYF. CDR3 DNA: TGTGCCACCAGCAGAGATTATCGGAAATACTTC.